This T cell receptor beta chain was sequenced in a study of T cells in localized non-small cell lung cancer. Study outcomes and limitations: Heterogeneity is still possible, as just one tumor region was sequenced. Within adjacent lung there appeared a median 57 of the top 100 tumor clones. Clonality of T cells reached its maximum in uninvolved adjacent lung, surpassing tumor. Patients showing higher blood T cell density tended to see longer overall survival.

Comments on this clone: Antigen unknown.

Here immunoSEQ multiplex PCR was the method, and the copy in TCRdb shows in-frame clones only, minus some. The sample comprises around 25,000 clones, about 81% of which are singletons, and roughly 4.3% rests with the top ten. Unmatched junction bases numbered 10, after V lost 6 bases and J lost 0 bases. In germline, CDR1 is LNHDA, CDR2 SQIVND (reference sequence). This CDR3 has 18 residues. V gene TRBV19 combines with J gene TRBJ1-6; 8 bases align to TRBD1. This clonotype originated in a woman aged 40 to 75 with stage I lung adenocarcinoma. Material: peripheral blood, obtained before any cancer treatment. CDR3 residues: CASRTRLDRDSYNSPLHF. In DNA, the CDR3 is TGTGCCAGTAGGACCCGTTTGGACAGGGACTCCTATAATTCACCCCTCCACTTT.